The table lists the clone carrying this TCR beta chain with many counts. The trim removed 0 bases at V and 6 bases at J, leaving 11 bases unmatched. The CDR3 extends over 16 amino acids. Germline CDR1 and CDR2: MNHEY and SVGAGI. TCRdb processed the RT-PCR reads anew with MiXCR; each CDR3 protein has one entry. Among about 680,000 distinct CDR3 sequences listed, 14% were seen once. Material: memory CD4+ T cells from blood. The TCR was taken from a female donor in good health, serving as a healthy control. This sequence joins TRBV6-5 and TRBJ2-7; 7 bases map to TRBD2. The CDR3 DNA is TGTGCCAGCAGTTACTCGACTAGCCTGAAAGTCGGCGAGCAGTACTTC. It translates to CASSYSTSLKVGEQYF.